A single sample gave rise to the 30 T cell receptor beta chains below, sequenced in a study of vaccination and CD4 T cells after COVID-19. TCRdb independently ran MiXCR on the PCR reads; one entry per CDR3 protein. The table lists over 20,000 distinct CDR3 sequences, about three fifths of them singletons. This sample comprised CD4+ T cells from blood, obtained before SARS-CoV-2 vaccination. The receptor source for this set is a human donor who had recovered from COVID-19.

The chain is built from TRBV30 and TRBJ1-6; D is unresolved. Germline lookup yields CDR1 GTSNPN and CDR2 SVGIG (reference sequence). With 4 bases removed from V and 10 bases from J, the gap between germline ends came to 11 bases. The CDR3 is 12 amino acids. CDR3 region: CAWNRDWSPLHF. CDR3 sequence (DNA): TGTGCCTGGAATAGGGATTGGTCACCCCTCCACTTT.

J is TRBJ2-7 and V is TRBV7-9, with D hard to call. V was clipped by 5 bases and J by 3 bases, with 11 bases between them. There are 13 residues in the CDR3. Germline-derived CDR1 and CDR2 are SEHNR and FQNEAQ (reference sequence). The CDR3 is CASSTGRSYEQYF. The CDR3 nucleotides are TGTGCCAGCAGCACCGGACGAAGCTACGAGCAGTACTTC. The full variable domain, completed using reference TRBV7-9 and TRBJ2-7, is DTGVSQNPRHKITKRGQNVTFRCDPISEHNRLYWYRQTLGQGPEFLTYFQNEAQLEKSRLLSDRFSAERPKGSFSTLEIQRTEQGDSAMYLCASSTGRSYEQYFGPGTRLTVT.

The DNA for the CDR3 is TGTGCCAGCAGCTTTAATGCGGTGATACAGTACGAGCAGTACTTC. It yields the protein CASSFNAVIQYEQYF. J is TRBJ2-7 and V is TRBV7-2; no firm D call. The CDR3 is 15 amino acids. V gave up 3 bases and J gave up 4 bases, with 16 bases separating them. The germline gives CDR1 SGHTA, CDR2 FQGNSA.

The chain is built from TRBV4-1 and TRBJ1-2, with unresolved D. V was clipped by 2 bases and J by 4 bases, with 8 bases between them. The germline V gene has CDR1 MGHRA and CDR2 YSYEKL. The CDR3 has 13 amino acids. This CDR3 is CASSQLGIYGYTF. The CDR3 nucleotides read TGCGCCAGCAGCCAACTGGGGATCTATGGCTACACCTTC.

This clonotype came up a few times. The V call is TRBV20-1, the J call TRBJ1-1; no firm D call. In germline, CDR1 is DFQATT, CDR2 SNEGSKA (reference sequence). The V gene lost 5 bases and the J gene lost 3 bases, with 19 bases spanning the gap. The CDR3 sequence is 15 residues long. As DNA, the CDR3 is TGCAGTGCTGGCGCACCAAACCCGGGAGACACTGAAGCTTTCTTT. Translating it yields CSAGAPNPGDTEAFF.

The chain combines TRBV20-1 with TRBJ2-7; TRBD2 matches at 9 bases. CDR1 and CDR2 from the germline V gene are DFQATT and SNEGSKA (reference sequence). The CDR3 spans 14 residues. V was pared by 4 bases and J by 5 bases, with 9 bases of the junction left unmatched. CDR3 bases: TGCAGTGCTACTAGCGGGATGAAGTTGAACGAGCAGTACTTC. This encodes CSATSGMKLNEQYF.

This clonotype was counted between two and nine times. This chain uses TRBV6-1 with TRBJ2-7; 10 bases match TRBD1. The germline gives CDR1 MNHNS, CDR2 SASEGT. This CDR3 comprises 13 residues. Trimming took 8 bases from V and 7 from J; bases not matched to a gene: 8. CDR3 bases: TGTGCCAGCTCGGGACAGGGGAGAGGGGAGCAGTACTTC. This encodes CASSGQGRGEQYF.

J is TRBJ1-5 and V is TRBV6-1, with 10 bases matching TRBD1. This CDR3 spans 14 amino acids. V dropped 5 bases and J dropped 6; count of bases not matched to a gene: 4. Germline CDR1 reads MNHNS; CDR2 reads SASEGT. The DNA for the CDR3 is TGTGCCAGCAGTCGACAGGGGGCGCGTCAGCCCCAGCATTTT. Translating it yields CASSRQGARQPQHF.

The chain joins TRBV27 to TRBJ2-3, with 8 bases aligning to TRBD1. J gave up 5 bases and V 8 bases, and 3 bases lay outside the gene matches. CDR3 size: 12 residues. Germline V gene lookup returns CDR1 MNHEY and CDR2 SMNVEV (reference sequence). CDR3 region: CASGGQGDTQYF. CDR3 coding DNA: TGTGCCAGCGGCGGACAGGGAGATACGCAGTATTTT.

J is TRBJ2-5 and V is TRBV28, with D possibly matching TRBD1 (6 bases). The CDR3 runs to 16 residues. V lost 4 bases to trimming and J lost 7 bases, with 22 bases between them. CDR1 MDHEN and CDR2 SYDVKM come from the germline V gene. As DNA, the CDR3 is TGTGCCAGCAGTTCCCCCCGGGACATACGATTAAGGACCCAGTACTTC. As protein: CASSSPRDIRLRTQYF. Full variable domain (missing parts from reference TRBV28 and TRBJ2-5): DVKVTQSSRYLVKRTGEKVFLECVQDMDHENMFWYRQDPGLGLRLIYFSYDVKMKEKGDIPEGYSVSREKKERFSLILESASTNQTSMYLCASSSPRDIRLRTQYFGPGTRLLVL.

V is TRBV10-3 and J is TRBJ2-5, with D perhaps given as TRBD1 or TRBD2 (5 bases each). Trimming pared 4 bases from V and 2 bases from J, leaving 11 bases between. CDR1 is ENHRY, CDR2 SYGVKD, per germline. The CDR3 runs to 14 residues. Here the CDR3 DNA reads TGTGCCATCAGTGTCGGGACCACGCAAGAGACCCAGTACTTC. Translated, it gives CAISVGTTQETQYF.

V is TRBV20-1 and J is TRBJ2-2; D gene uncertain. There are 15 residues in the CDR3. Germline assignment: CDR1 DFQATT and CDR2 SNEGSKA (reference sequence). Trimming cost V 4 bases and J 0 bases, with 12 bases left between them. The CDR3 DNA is TGCAGTGCTAAAGCAAGTACTGCGAACACCGGGGAGCTGTTTTTT. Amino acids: CSAKASTANTGELFF.

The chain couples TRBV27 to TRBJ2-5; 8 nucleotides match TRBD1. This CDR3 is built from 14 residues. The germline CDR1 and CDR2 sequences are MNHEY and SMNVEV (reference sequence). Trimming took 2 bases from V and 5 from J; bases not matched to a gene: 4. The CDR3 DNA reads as TGTGCCAGCAGTTTACAGGGGGCCAGGGAGACCCAGTACTTC. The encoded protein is CASSLQGARETQYF.

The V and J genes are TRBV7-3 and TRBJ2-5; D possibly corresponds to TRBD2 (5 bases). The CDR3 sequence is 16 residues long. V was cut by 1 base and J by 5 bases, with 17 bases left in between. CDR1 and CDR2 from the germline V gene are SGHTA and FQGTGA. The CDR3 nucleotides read TGTGCCAGCAGCTTAAGCCCGGTCTCCGGCGGGGAGACCCAGTACTTC. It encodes CASSLSPVSGGETQYF.

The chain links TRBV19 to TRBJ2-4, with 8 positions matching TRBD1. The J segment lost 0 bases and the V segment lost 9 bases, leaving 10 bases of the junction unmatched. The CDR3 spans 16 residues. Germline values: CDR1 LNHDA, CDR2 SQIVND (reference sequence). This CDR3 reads CASPADRGLAKNIQYF. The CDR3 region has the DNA TGTGCCAGCCCCGCCGACAGGGGCTTAGCCAAAAACATTCAGTACTTC.

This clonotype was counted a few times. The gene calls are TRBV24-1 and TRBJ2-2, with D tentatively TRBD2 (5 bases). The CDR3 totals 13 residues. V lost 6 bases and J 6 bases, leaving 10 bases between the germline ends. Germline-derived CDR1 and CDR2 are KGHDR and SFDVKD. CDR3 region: CATSRAGPGELFF. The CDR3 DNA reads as TGTGCCACCAGTCGTGCGGGTCCCGGGGAGCTGTTTTTT.

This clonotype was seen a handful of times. In DNA form, the CDR3 reads TGTGCCAGCAGCTTTGGGGCAGGGCCCTACGAGCAGTACTTC. This translates into CASSFGAGPYEQYF. The chain links TRBV11-1 to TRBJ2-7; TRBD1 might be the D (5 bases). Germline V gene sequence: CDR1 SGHAT, CDR2 FQDESV (reference sequence). V lost 3 bases to trimming and J lost 2 bases, with 11 bases between them. The CDR3 is 14 residues long.

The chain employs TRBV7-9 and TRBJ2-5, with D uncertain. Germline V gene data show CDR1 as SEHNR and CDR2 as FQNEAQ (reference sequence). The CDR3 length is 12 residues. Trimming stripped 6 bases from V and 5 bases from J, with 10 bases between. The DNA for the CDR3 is TGTGCCAGCAGACCCGAAGGGGAGACCCAGTACTTC. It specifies CASRPEGETQYF.

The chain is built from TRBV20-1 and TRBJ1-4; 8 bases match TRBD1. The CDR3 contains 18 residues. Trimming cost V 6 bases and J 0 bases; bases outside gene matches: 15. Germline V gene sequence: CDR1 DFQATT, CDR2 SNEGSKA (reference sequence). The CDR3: CSAPDRGYGLATNEKLFF. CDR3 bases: TGCAGTGCCCCCGACAGGGGCTACGGTTTGGCAACTAATGAAAAACTGTTTTTT.

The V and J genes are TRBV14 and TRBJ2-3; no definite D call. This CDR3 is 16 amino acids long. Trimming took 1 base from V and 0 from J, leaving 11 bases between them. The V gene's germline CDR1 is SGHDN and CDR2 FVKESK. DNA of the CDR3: TGTGCCAGCAGCCAAGTGGGGTTATCTAGCACAGATACGCAGTATTTT. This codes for CASSQVGLSSTDTQYF.

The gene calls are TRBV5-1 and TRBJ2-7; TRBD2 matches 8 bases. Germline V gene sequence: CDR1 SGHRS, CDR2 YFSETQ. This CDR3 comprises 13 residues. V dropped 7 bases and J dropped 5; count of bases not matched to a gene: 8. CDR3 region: CASEASGSHEQYF. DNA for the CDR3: TGCGCCAGCGAGGCTAGCGGGTCCCACGAGCAGTACTTC.

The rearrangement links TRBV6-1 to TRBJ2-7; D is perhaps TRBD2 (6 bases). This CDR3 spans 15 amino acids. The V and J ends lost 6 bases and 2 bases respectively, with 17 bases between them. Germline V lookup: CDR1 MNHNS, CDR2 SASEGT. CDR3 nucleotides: TGTGCCAGCAGCCCCGAGGGAGGTTTCACCTACGAGCAGTACTTC. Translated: CASSPEGGFTYEQYF.

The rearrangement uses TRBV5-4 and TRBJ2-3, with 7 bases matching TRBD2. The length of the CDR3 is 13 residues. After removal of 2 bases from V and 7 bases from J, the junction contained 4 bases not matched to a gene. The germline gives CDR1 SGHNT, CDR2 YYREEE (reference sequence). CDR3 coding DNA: TGTGCCAGCAGCTTCCCTAGCGGCTATACGCAGTATTTT. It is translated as CASSFPSGYTQYF.

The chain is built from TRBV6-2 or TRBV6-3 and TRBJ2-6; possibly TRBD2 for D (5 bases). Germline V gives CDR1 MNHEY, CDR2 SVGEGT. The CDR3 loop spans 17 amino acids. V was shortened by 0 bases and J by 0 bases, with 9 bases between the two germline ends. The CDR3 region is CASSYSRAISGANVLTF. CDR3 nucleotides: TGTGCCAGCAGTTACTCGAGGGCAATCTCTGGGGCCAACGTCCTGACTTTC.

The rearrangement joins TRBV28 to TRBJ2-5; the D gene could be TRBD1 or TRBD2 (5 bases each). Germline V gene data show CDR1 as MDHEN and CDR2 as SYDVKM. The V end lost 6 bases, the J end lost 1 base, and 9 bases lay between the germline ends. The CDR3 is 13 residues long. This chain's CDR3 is CASSRGIQETQYF. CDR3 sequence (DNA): TGTGCCAGCAGCCGGGGCATCCAAGAGACCCAGTACTTC.

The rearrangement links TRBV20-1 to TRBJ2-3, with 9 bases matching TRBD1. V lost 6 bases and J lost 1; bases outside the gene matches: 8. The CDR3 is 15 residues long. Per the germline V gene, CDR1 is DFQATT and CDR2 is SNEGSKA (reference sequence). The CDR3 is CSATRDRDGTDTQYF. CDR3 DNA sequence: TGCAGTGCAACCCGGGACAGGGATGGCACAGATACGCAGTATTTT.

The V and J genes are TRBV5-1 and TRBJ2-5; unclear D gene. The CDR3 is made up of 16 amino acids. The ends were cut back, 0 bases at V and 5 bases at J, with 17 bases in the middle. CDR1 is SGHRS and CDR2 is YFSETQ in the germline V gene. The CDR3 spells CASSLAPKGSTETQYF. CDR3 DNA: TGCGCCAGCAGCTTGGCTCCGAAGGGTAGTACCGAGACCCAGTACTTC.

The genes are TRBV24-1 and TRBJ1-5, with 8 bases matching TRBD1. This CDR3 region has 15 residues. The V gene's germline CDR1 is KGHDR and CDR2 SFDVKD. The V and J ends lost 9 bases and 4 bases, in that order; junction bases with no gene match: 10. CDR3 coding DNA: TGTGCCACCCCCCCCTGGACAGGGTTTAATCAGCCCCAGCATTTT. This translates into CATPPWTGFNQPQHF.

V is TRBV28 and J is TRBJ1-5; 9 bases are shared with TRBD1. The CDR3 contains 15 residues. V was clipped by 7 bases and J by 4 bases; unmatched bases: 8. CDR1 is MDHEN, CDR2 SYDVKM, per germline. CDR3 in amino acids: CASTYRGLGNQPQHF. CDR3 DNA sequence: TGTGCCAGCACCTACAGGGGGCTAGGGAATCAGCCCCAGCATTTT.

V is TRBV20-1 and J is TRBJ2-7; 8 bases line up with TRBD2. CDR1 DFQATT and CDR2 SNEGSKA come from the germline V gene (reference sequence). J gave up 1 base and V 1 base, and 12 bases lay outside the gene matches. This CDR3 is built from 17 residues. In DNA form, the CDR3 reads TGCAGTGCTAGAGCCCGGGGGGGCGGGAGGTTTTCCTACGAGCAGTACTTC. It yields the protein CSARARGGGRFSYEQYF.